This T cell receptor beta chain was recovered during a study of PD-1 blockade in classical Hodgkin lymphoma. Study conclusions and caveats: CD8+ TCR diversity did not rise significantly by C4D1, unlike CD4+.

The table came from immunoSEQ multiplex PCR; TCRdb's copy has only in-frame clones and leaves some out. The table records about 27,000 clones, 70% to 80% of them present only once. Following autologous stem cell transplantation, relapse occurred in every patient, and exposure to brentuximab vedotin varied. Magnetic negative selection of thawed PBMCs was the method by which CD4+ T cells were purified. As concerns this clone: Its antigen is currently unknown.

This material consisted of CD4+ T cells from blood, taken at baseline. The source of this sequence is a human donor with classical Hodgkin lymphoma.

Here the CDR3 DNA reads TGCAGCGGTCTGGGGGGGGGAATGGGCACTGAAGCTTTCTTT. It is translated as CSGLGGGMGTEAFF. This chain links TRBV29-1 with TRBJ1-1; TRBD1 might be the D (5 bases). Germline CDR1 reads SQVTM; CDR2 reads ANQGSEA. V lost 7 bases and J lost 4, with 19 bases in between. The CDR3 spans 14 residues.